This entry describes one T cell receptor beta chain. The sample originates from a study of shared clonotypes between healthy human individuals. Sequencing on ten immunoSEQ deep assay plates was performed for unsorted PBMC DNA. The method was immunoSEQ multiplex PCR; TCRdb's version includes in-frame clones alone and lacks a portion of them. The table has under 600,000 clones, 75% to 80% seen once. The CDR3 sequence is 14 residues long. The specimen sequenced was PBMCs. The chain employs TRBV21-1 and TRBJ1-4; the table calls TRBD1, which could not be checked here. TRBV21-1 is a documented pseudogene. The clonotype was recovered from a woman aged 40 to 50 in good health. Some clones in this sample may be carry-over from other donors' samples. This CDR3 is CARRTGYGDEKLFF. The DNA of the CDR3 is TGTGCCAGACGTACAGGGTATGGGGATGAAAAACTGTTTTTT.